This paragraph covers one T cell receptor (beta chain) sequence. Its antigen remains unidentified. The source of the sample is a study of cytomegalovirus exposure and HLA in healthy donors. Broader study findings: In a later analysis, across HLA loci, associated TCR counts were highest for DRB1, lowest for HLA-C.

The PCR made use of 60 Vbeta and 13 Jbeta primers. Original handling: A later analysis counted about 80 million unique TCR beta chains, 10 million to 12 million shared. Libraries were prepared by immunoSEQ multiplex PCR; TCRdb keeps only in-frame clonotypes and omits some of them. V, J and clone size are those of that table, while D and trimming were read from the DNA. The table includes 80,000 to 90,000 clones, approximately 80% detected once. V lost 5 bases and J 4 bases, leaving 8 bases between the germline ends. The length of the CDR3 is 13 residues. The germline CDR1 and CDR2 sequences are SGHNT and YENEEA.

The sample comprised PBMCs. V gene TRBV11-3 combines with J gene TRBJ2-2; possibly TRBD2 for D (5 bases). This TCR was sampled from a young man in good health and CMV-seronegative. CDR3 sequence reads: CASSPGGTGELFF. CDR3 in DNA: TGTGCCAGCAGCCCAGGAGGCACCGGGGAGCTGTTTTTT.